These 11 T cell receptor beta chains share one sample of origin, sequenced in a study of blood T cell repertoires in COVID-19 (TCRdb year 2020). Receptors were amplified or captured by the immunoSEQ multiplex PCR assay. TCRdb carries this immuneACCESS record with in-frame sequences only. Its versions omit some clonotypes, under half of them owing to an unresolved V gene in the studies checked, with the rest unexplained. This sample comprises around 140,000 clones, roughly 80% of them detected only once. Over 1.1% of the sample lies in the top ten. The sample was peripheral blood. The receptors originated from a man in his sixties with acute or convalescent COVID-19.

The rearrangement joins TRBV18 to TRBJ2-1; unclear D gene. Trimming took off 3 bases at V and 1 base at J, with 7 bases between the two ends. CDR1 and CDR2 (germline): KGHSH, LQKENI. There are 14 residues in the CDR3. The CDR3 DNA is TGTGCCAGCTCACCTGTCGGGTCCTACAATGAGCAGTTCTTC. Its translation: CASSPVGSYNEQFF.

The chain has TRBV5-1 and TRBJ2-7; possible D gene TRBD1, 6 bases. CDR1 is SGHRS and CDR2 is YFSETQ in the germline V gene. This CDR3 comprises 14 residues. V was clipped by 2 bases and J by 2 bases, with 11 bases between them. CDR3 region: CASSFTRDTYEQYF. In nucleotides, the CDR3 is TGCGCCAGCAGCTTTACCAGGGACACCTACGAGCAGTACTTC.

The gene calls are TRBV4-2 and TRBJ1-1, with a possible D match to TRBD1 (5 bases). CDR3 size: 15 residues. V lost 4 bases to trimming and J lost 4 bases, with 16 bases between them. Germline V gene lookup returns CDR1 LGHNA and CDR2 YNFKEQ. DNA of the CDR3: TGTGCCAGCAGCCCCTGGGTCGGCCAGGGCACTGAAGCTTTCTTT. It is translated as CASSPWVGQGTEAFF.

V usage is TRBV5-6 and J usage is TRBJ1-5, with 7 bases aligning to TRBD1. The CDR3 contains 16 residues. Trimming took 4 bases from V and 1 from J; bases not matched to a gene: 8. Germline V gives CDR1 SGHDT, CDR2 YYEEEE. The CDR3, as DNA: TGTGCCAGCAGCGCACAGGGGAGATTAAGCAATCAGCCCCAGCATTTT. It specifies CASSAQGRLSNQPQHF.

J is TRBJ2-3 and V is TRBV9, with D possibly matching TRBD2 (6 bases). Germline V gives CDR1 SGDLS, CDR2 YYNGEE. The CDR3 has 13 residues. V lost 6 bases and J 0 bases, leaving 8 bases between the germline ends. Here the CDR3 DNA reads TGTGCCAGCACCGGACTAAGCACAGATACGCAGTATTTT. Residues: CASTGLSTDTQYF. The variable domain in full, completed from reference TRBV9 and TRBJ2-3, reads DSGVTQTPKHLITATGQRVTLRCSPRSGDLSVYWYQQSLDQGLQFLIQYYNGEERAKGNILERFSAQQFPDLHSELNLSSLELGDSALYFCASTGLSTDTQYFGPGTRLTVL.

This clone was seen only once. CDR3 in amino acids: CASSPVGDRGSHTEAFF. The CDR3 coding sequence is TGTGCCAGCAGCCCCGTGGGGGACAGGGGGTCGCACACTGAAGCTTTCTTT. The chain links TRBV13 to TRBJ1-1; 11 nucleotides align to TRBD1. The CDR3 is 17 residues long. The V gene's germline CDR1 is PRHDT and CDR2 FYEKMQ (reference sequence). With 5 bases clipped from V and 3 bases from J, the junction kept 11 bases outside the gene matches.

The CDR3, as DNA: TGTGCCAGCAGTGCAGGGGGGAGTCAGCCCCAGCATTTT. Translated: CASSAGGSQPQHF. The chain combines TRBV28 with TRBJ1-5; 7 bases are a match to TRBD1. This CDR3 contains 13 residues. Germline V gene data show CDR1 as MDHEN and CDR2 as SYDVKM. J was trimmed by 6 bases and V by 5 bases; bases with no gene match: 4. The entire variable domain, with the rest obtained from reference TRBV28 and TRBJ1-5, is as follows: DVKVTQSSRYLVKRTGEKVFLECVQDMDHENMFWYRQDPGLGLRLIYFSYDVKMKEKGDIPEGYSVSREKKERFSLILESASTNQTSMYLCASSAGGSQPQHFGDGTRLSIL.

The V gene is TRBV6-5, the J gene TRBJ2-5; a weak D match, TRBD1 (6 bases). Germline loops: CDR1 MNHEY, CDR2 SVGAGI. The length of the CDR3 is 15 residues. V was trimmed by 6 bases and J by 2 bases, leaving 16 bases between them. The CDR3 nucleotides are TGTGCCAGCAGGACCTTCAGGGGACCTCAAGAGACCCAGTACTTC. Its translation is CASRTFRGPQETQYF.

The V gene is TRBV14, the J gene TRBJ2-7, with a possible D match to TRBD2 (6 bases). Germline V gene lookup returns CDR1 SGHDN and CDR2 FVKESK. The CDR3 extends over 15 amino acids. V gave up 4 bases and J gave up 7 bases, with 20 bases separating them. The CDR3 region has the DNA TGTGCCAGCAGCCGCCCCGGGACTCTCGAGGGGGAGCAGTACTTC. This sequence encodes CASSRPGTLEGEQYF.

This clone was seen only once. The V call is TRBV7-8, the J call TRBJ2-2, with a tentative D call TRBD2 (5 bases). Trimming left V 2 bases short and J 0 bases short, with 7 bases between. Germline values: CDR1 SGHVS, CDR2 FQNEAQ. The CDR3 is 15 residues long. The CDR3 coding sequence is TGTGCCAGCAGCTTAACCGGGACGAACACCGGGGAGCTGTTTTTT. Amino acids: CASSLTGTNTGELFF.

V gene TRBV27 combines with J gene TRBJ2-5, with 7 bases identical to TRBD2. Germline loops: CDR1 MNHEY, CDR2 SMNVEV (reference sequence). The CDR3 sequence is 14 residues long. Unmatched junction bases numbered 7, after V lost 4 bases and J lost 5 bases. The CDR3: CASSSPLRGETQYF. The CDR3 DNA is TGTGCCAGCAGTTCCCCCTTGCGGGGGGAGACCCAGTACTTC.